This T cell receptor beta chain was recovered during a study of tissue T cells after allogeneic stem cell transplantation. Study as a whole: Steroid-refractory graft-versus-host disease after allogeneic hematopoietic cell transplant qualified adults for prospective research-autopsy enrollment. Smaller viable blood or marrow samples skipped sorting for direct DNA extraction. Overall study findings and caveats: Sampling depth was limited, and the cohort was small and clinically varied. Motif-based clustering found tissue-specific repertoire signatures shared across patients, though few clones were shared.

Assay: immunoSEQ multiplex PCR; the TCRdb copy retains only in-frame clones and omits some. Among 25,000 to 30,000 clones listed, 65% to 90% were seen once. A remark on this clone: No antigen is known for it.

The V end was cut by 1 base, the J end by 4 bases, with 12 bases between. CDR3 length: 15 amino acids. Per germline, CDR1 SGHRS and CDR2 YFSETQ. The clonotype comes from a woman between 18 and 50 years old who later had graft-versus-host disease after an allogeneic stem cell transplant. This specimen consisted of blood, obtained before transplantation. The chain recombines TRBV5-1 with TRBJ1-3, with a possible D match to TRBD1 (5 bases). CDR3 sequence reads: CASSLSQGSGNTIYF. CDR3 DNA sequence: TGCGCCAGCAGCTTGTCTCAGGGATCGGGAAACACCATATATTTT.